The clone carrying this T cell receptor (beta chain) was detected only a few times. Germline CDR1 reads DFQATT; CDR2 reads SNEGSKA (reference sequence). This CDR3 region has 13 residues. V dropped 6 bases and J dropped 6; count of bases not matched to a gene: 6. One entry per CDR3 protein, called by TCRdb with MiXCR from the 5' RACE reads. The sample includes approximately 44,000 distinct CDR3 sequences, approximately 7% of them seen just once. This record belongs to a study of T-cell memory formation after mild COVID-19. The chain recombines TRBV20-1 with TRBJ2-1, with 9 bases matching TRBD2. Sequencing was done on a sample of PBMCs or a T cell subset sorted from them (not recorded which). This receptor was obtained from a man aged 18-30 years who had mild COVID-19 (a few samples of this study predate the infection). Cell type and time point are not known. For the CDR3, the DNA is TGCAGTGCCTACCTAGCGGGGTTCAATGAGCAGTTCTTC. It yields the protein CSAYLAGFNEQFF.